This TCR beta chain was recorded in a study of blood T cell repertoires in COVID-19. About the research overall: The origin of the acute and convalescent COVID-19 samples was the United States, Italy and Spain. Sources were T cells, B-cell-depleted T cells, or PBMCs; the material itself was cDNA or gDNA.

Source study methods: Using reference gene primer amplification, nucleated cell counts were estimated. The method was immunoSEQ multiplex PCR; TCRdb's version includes in-frame clones alone and lacks a portion of them. V and J calls plus clone size are reproduced from that table; the DNA served to infer D and trimming. This table holds roughly 200,000 clones, approximately 90% found once. CDR3 length: 11 residues. Germline values: CDR1 DFQATT, CDR2 SNEGSKA (reference sequence). V was clipped by 0 bases and J by 11 bases, with 10 bases between them. Specimen: PBMCs or T cells enriched from blood (not recorded which). This TCR was recovered from a middle-aged woman with acute COVID-19. The genes are TRBV20-1 and TRBJ1-1; D remains ambiguous. DNA of the CDR3: TGCAGTGCTAGAGACCCGGTTCGGGCTTTCTTT. Amino acid sequence: CSARDPVRAFF.